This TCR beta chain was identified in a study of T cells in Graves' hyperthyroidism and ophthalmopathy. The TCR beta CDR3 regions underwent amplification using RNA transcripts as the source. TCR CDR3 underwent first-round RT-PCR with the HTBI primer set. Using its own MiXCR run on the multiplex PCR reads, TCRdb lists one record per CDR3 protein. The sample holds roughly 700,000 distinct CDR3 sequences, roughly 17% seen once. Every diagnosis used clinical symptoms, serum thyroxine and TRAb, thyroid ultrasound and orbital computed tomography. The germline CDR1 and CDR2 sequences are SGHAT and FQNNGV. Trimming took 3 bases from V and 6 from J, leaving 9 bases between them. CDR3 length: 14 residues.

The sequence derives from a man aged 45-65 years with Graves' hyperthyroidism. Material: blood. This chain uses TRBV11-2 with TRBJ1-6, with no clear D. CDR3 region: CASSFQELNSPLHF. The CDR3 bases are TGTGCCAGCAGCTTCCAAGAACTTAATTCACCCCTCCACTTT.